This T cell receptor (beta chain) was identified in a study of long-term antiretroviral therapy in people with HIV. Study as a whole: First collections came about a decade before the 2015 immediate-ART recommendation.

Remarks on this clone: The antigen is not known.

It was version v3.0 of the immunoSEQ assay that was run at survey level. TCRdb keeps only in-frame clones here, not all; method: immunoSEQ multiplex PCR. In the table there are some 15,000 clones, approximately 84% of which are singletons. Study findings and constraints: When set beside controls, HIV repertoires had CDR3 length ranges that were narrower. In samples taken after ART, diversity increased but remained below transplant donor control levels.

Trimming removed 5 bases at V and 2 bases at J, with 7 bases between. Germline lookup yields CDR1 MDHEN and CDR2 SYDVKM. This CDR3 has 13 amino acids. Sequencing used unsorted PBMCs, obtained less than 1.3 years before starting antiretroviral therapy. The sequence derives from a man aged 25-45 years with HIV. This sequence joins TRBV28 and TRBJ2-1, with D unresolved. As DNA, the CDR3 is TGTGCCAGCAGTCCGGGTCCCTACAATGAGCAGTTCTTC. It yields the protein CASSPGPYNEQFF.